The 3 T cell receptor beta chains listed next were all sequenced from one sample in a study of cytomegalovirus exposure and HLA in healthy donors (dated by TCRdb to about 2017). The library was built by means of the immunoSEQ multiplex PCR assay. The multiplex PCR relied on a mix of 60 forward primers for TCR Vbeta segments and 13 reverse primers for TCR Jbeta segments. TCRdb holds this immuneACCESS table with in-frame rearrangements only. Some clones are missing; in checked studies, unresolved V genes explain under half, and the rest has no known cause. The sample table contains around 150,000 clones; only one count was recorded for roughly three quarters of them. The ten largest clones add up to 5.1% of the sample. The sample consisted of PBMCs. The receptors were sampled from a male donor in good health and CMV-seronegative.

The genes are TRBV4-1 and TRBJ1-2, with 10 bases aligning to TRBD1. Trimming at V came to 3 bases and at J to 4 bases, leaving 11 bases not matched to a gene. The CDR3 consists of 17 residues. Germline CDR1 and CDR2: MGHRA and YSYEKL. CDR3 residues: CASSQGPTGGELYGYTF. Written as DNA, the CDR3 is TGCGCCAGCAGCCAGGGGCCGACAGGGGGCGAACTCTATGGCTACACCTTC.

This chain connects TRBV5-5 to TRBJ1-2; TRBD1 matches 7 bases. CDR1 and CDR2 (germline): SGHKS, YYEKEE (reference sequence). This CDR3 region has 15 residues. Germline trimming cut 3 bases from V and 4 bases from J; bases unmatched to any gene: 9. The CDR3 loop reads CASSSTGQPIYGYTF. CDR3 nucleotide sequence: TGTGCCAGCAGCTCTACGGGACAGCCTATCTATGGCTACACCTTC.

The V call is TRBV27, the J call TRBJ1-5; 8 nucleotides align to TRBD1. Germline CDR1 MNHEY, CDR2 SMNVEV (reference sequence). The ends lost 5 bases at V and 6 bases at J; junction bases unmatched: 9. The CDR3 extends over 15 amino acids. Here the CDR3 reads CASSRGRGLGQPQHF. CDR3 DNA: TGTGCCAGCAGTCGGGGCAGGGGGCTCGGTCAGCCCCAGCATTTT.